The clone carrying this T cell receptor (beta chain) was recorded at least ten times. Seattle patients were enrolled during active infection and followed longitudinally. Germline assignment: CDR1 DFQATT and CDR2 SNEGSKA (reference sequence). The CDR3 has 12 amino acids. Trimming pared 3 bases from V and 3 bases from J, leaving 6 bases between. These data originate in a study of blood T cell repertoires in COVID-19. In the study overall: Sources were T cells, B-cell-depleted T cells, or PBMCs; the material itself was cDNA or gDNA.

Produced via immunoSEQ multiplex PCR; TCRdb's table is partial and in-frame only. The sample has some 80,000 clones, roughly 78% seen once. This receptor was identified in a man in his 60s with COVID-19, enrolled during active disease. The gene calls are TRBV20-1 and TRBJ1-5; no clear D gene. Sequencing was performed on peripheral blood. CDR3: CSASEANQPQHF. The CDR3 DNA follows: TGCAGTGCTAGTGAGGCCAATCAGCCCCAGCATTTT.